The present T cell receptor (beta chain) was sequenced within a study of shared clonotypes between healthy human individuals. Across the study: Participating donors consisted of two women and a few men aged 18 to 49. Study-wide findings and caveats: As a rule, naive subsets had a larger estimated richness than memory subsets.

Remarks on this clone: Antigen: not known.

Profiled with immunoSEQ multiplex PCR; TCRdb holds only in-frame clones, not every one. The data show approximately 1,500,000 clones, 95% to 99% seen once. This CDR3 contains 15 residues. In germline, CDR1 is SGHKS, CDR2 YYEKEE (reference sequence). Trimming removed 0 bases from V and 4 bases from J, with 13 bases in between. The J gene is TRBJ1-2, the V gene TRBV5-5; D is unresolved. Input material: naive CD4+ T cells sorted from blood. The subset here: CD45RA+ positively selected. The clonotype originates from a man aged 30 to 45 in good health. The CDR3 bases are TGTGCCAGCAGCTTGGAAGGAATGTTCCGCTATGGCTACACCTTC. Amino acids: CASSLEGMFRYGYTF.